The present T cell receptor (beta chain) was sequenced within a study of identical twins. The study, taken as a whole, reports: Zero-insertion findings could be partly confounded by invariant cells (MAIT and iNKT cells). Fewer insertions characterized abundant cord blood beta clonotypes, whereas memory repertoires showed none.

V was cut by 7 bases and J by 10 bases, with 11 bases left in between. The CDR3 consists of 11 residues. TCRdb itself ran the 5' RACE reads through MiXCR, one entry per CDR3 protein. The sample has more than 650,000 distinct CDR3 sequences; less than 7% are singletons. On this clonotype itself: Its matching antigen is unknown.

Specimen: naive T cells sorted from blood. This TCR came from a man aged 18-30 years in good health. The chain joins TRBV12-3 or TRBV12-4 to TRBJ2-1; D not resolved. The CDR3 nucleotides are TGTGCCAGCACCTTGGTCTCCGAGCAGTTCTTC. Its protein product is CASTLVSEQFF.